The clone carrying this TCR beta chain was recorded many times. TCR beta CDR3 regions were amplified from RNA transcripts. HTBI primers drove first-round RT-PCR of the TCR CDR3. TCRdb re-called the multiplex PCR reads through MiXCR, storing one row per CDR3 protein. The sample includes fewer than 650,000 distinct CDR3 sequences, about 45% of them seen just once. Germline-derived CDR1 and CDR2 are SQVTM and ANQGSEA. V gave up 4 bases and J gave up 7 bases, with 8 bases separating them. CDR3 size: 11 residues. Exclusions: uncontrolled infection, other autoimmune disease, pregnancy, lactation. The entry originates in a study of T cells in Graves' hyperthyroidism and ophthalmopathy.

The chain combines TRBV29-1 with TRBJ1-3; D is undetermined. The material sequenced was peripheral blood or thyroid tissue (not recorded which). This TCR was recovered from an adult woman with Graves' disease, either hyperthyroidism or ophthalmopathy (not recorded which). CDR3 nucleotides: TGCAGCGTTGTTTCGGGGAACACCATATATTTT. Its translation: CSVVSGNTIYF.